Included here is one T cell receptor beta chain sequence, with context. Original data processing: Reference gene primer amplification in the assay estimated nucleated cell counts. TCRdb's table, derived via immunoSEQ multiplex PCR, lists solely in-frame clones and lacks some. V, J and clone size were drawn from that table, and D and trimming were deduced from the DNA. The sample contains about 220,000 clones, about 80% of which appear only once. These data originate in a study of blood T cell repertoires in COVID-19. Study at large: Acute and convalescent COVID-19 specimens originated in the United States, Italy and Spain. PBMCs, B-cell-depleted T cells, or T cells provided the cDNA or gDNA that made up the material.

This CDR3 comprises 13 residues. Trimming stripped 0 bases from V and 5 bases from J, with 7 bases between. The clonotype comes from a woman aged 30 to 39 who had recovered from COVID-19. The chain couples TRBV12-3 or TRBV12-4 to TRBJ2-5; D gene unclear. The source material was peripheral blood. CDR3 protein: CASSLARRETQYF. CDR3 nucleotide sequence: TGTGCCAGCAGTTTAGCGCGTCGTGAGACCCAGTACTTC.